This T cell receptor (beta chain) stems from a study of human T cells and chemical hapten exposure. Individual cDNA molecules each carried unique molecular identifiers attached by the library. From the RACE reads, TCRdb called clonotypes with MiXCR, one entry per CDR3 protein. The repertoire consists of about 140,000 distinct CDR3 sequences, with 12% occurring once and the leading ten covering 1.2% to 1.5%. V lost 0 bases to trimming and J lost 6 bases; unmatched junction nucleotides: 4. CDR1 and CDR2 from the germline V gene are SGHVS and FNYEAQ. This CDR3 is 16 amino acids long. General observations from the study: Once DPC sensitization occurred, TCRs above 1 in 1000 frequency showed no change.

The time point is: patch test 2, 6 weeks after DPC sensitization. As to treatment: therapeutic diphenylcyclopropenone sensitization with weekly scalp DPC. Extraction of total RNA was performed on unfractionated whole blood. This clonotype was observed many times. Its cognate antigen is unknown. The receptor was derived from a woman aged 45-65 years with alopecia areata. Some clones in this sample may be carry-over from other donors' samples. The sequencing used whole blood, collected in connection with sensitization to the hapten diphenylcyclopropenone (DPC). The rearrangement uses TRBV7-6 and TRBJ2-3; 12 bases align to TRBD2. The CDR3 coding sequence is TGTGCCAGCAGCTTAGCCCCGACTAGCGGGAGTGATACGCAGTATTTT. It specifies CASSLAPTSGSDTQYF.